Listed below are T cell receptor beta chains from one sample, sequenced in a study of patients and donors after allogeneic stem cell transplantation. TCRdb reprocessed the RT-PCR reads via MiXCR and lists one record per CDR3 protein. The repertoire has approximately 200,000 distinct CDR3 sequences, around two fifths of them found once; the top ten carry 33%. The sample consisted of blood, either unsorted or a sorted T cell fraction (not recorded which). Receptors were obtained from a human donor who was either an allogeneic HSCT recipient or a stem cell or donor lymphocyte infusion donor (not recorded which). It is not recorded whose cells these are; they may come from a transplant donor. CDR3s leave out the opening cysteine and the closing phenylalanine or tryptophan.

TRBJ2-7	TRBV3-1	ASSPPRGYEQY
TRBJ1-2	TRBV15	ATSGWGHPREEDGYT
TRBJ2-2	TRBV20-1	SAGDLTGELF
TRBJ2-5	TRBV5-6	VSSLYLQPGTQY
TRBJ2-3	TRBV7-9	ASSLINGTATDTQY
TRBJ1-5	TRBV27	ASSGGGWEPQH
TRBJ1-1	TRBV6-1	ASSVMLQLNTEAF
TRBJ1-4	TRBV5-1	ASSLMNRGKLSNEKLF
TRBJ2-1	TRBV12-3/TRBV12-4	ASRSGNEQF
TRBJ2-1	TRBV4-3	ASSQDPGSYNEQF
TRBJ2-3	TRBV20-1	SAPGGSGRVTDTQY
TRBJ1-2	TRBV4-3	ASSQDTQDYGYT
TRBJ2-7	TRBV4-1	ASSLGLADAYEQY
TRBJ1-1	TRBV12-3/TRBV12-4	ASNPRGSAEAF
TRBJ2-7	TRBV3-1	ASSQDPLAGYEQY
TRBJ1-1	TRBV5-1	ASSIPTGNTEAF
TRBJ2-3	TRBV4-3	ASSHGTRTQY
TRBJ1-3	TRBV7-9	ASMEGSGNTIY
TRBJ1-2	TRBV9	ASRTDSYGYT
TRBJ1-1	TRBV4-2	ASSQDKEQGMGYTEAF
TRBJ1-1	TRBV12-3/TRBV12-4	ASSLRGTVEAEAF
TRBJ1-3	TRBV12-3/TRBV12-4	ASSRTGPSGNTIY
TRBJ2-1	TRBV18	ASSSGFTYNEQF
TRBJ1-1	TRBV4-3	ASSQGTVSNTEAF
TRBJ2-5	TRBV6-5	ASSYNPSGIIQETQY
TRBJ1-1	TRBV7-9	ASSLIRSRQVNTEAF
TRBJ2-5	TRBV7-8	ASSRISPDRGSETQY
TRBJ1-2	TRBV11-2	ASSLGKGALPYGYT
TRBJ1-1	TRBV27	ASSWQGWSSTEAF
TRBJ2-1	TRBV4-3	ASSQDEFEQF
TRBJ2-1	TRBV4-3	ASSQDFGSSYNEQF
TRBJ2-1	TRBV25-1	ASSWGGALNEQF
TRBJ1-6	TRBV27	ASSLYGESSYNSPLH
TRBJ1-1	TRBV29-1	SVEDGGTEAF